Below are 24 T cell receptor beta chains sequenced from a single sample in a study of CD8 T cells in ankylosing spondylitis. In TCRdb, the 5' RACE reads were re-called with MiXCR into one record per CDR3 protein. The sample consists of some 130,000 distinct CDR3 sequences, 7.3% of them appearing once. The sample was blood, either unsorted or a sorted T cell fraction (not recorded which). The receptors come from a female donor with ankylosing spondylitis or in good health (not recorded which).

This clonotype appeared many times. The chain combines TRBV4-2 with TRBJ1-1; D is ambiguous. Deletions cut 0 bases from V and 7 bases from J, with 6 bases between. Germline V gives CDR1 LGHNA, CDR2 YNFKEQ. The CDR3 is 12 amino acids. CDR3 amino acids: CASSQDTSEAFF. The CDR3 DNA is TGTGCCAGCAGCCAAGATACGAGTGAAGCTTTCTTT.

This clonotype has at least ten counts. V and J are TRBV20-1 and TRBJ2-5; D may be TRBD2 (7 bases). Per the germline V gene, CDR1 is DFQATT and CDR2 is SNEGSKA (reference sequence). The CDR3 runs 14 residues. Trimming stripped 5 bases from V and 5 bases from J, with 18 bases between. The CDR3, as DNA: TGCAGTGCTCCAGAGGGGGGGACGATGGAGACCCAGTACTTC. Translating it yields CSAPEGGTMETQYF.

This clonotype was seen ten or more times. The chain uses TRBV7-8 and TRBJ1-5; D is perhaps TRBD1 (5 bases). Between the trimmed V and J ends, which lost 0 bases and 11 bases, there was a span of 14 bases. In germline, CDR1 is SGHVS, CDR2 FQNEAQ. The CDR3 has 14 amino acids. The CDR3 sequence is CASSLASRETAQHF. CDR3 coding DNA: TGTGCCAGCAGCTTAGCATCCAGGGAGACGGCCCAGCATTTT.

This clonotype was recorded at least ten times. The rearrangement links TRBV12-3 or TRBV12-4 to TRBJ2-2; D might be TRBD2 (5 bases). The CDR3 loop spans 15 amino acids. V lost 6 bases, J lost 5 bases, and 16 bases lay in between. CDR3 nucleotides: TGTGCCAGCAGGCGTACTACCTCGGGGACCGGGGAGCTGTTTTTT. Translation: CASRRTTSGTGELFF.

This clonotype was seen ten or more times. The chain combines TRBV4-1 with TRBJ1-6; D unclear. V lost 1 base to trimming and J lost 6 bases, with 10 bases between them. The CDR3 has 15 amino acids. Germline V gives CDR1 MGHRA, CDR2 YSYEKL. The CDR3 sequence is CASSQVAGGNSPLHF. In nucleotides, the CDR3 is TGCGCCAGCAGCCAAGTCGCGGGTGGTAATTCACCCCTCCACTTT.

This clonotype was seen more than once but under ten times. The chain recombines TRBV7-9 with TRBJ2-2; D is possibly TRBD1 or TRBD2 (5 bases each). Germline assignment: CDR1 SEHNR and CDR2 FQNEAQ (reference sequence). CDR3 length equals 15 residues. CDR3 protein: CVTAGKGRNTGELFF. The CDR3 nucleotides read TGTGTCACAGCCGGTAAGGGGAGGAACACCGGGGAGCTGTTTTTT.

This clonotype has ten or more counts. This chain uses TRBV29-1 with TRBJ1-4; no clear D gene. The CDR3 runs 15 residues. Germline V gives CDR1 SQVTM, CDR2 ANQGSEA. V was cut by 3 bases and J by 7 bases, with 18 bases left in between. The CDR3 spells CSVDASGILGEKLFF. CDR3 DNA: TGCAGCGTTGACGCCTCGGGGATTTTGGGTGAAAAACTGTTTTTT.

Ten or more counts support this clonotype. The J gene is TRBJ2-5, the V gene TRBV19; D is perhaps TRBD2 (6 bases). V gave up 1 base and J gave up 5 bases, with 17 bases separating them. The germline V gene has CDR1 LNHDA and CDR2 SQIVND (reference sequence). CDR3 length equals 16 residues. As DNA, the CDR3 is TGTGCCAGTAGTATAGCCGGACTACGATTTGGGGAGACCCAGTACTTC. Amino acids: CASSIAGLRFGETQYF.

This clonotype was seen at least ten times. The chain has TRBV4-1 and TRBJ2-3, with D possibly TRBD2 on 5 matching bases. Germline V gives CDR1 MGHRA, CDR2 YSYEKL. V dropped 1 base and J dropped 1 base, with 6 bases sitting between them. CDR3 length: 14 residues. The CDR3 region has the DNA TGCGCCAGCAGCCAAGTGGAGGGCACAGATACGCAGTATTTT. This sequence encodes CASSQVEGTDTQYF.

The sample holds many counts of this clonotype. The V gene is TRBV15, the J gene TRBJ1-5, with TRBD1 matching over 9 bases. The CDR3 covers 14 residues. Germline loops: CDR1 LNHNV, CDR2 YYDKDF (reference sequence). The V and J ends lost 3 bases and 5 bases, in that order; junction bases with no gene match: 2. The CDR3 region is CATSRDRGYQPQHF. As DNA, the CDR3 is TGTGCCACCAGCAGGGACAGGGGATATCAGCCCCAGCATTTT.

At least ten counts were recorded for this clonotype. The chain has TRBV9 and TRBJ1-1, with D possibly TRBD1 on 5 matching bases. Trimming removed 4 bases from V and 9 bases from J, with 16 bases in between. The CDR3 is 13 residues long. Germline-derived CDR1 and CDR2 are SGDLS and YYNGEE. CDR3 amino acids: CASSPAGRGKAFF. The DNA of the CDR3 is TGTGCCAGCAGCCCAGCAGGGAGAGGGAAAGCTTTCTTT.

The chain carries TRBV5-2 and TRBJ1-5; no DNA check was done on the table's D call, TRBD1. TRBV5-2 is a recognized pseudogene. CDR3 length: 17 amino acids. The CDR3 reads CAISLEHLRRGNQPQHF. The CDR3 DNA reads TGTGCCATCAGCCTTGAACATCTTAGAAGGGGAAATCAGCCCCAGCATTTT.

In this sample, this clonotype turned up many times. The chain recombines TRBV6-2 or TRBV6-3 with TRBJ1-6; D gene ambiguous. Germline values: CDR1 MNHEY, CDR2 SVGEGT. V shed 6 bases and J shed 8 bases, with 20 bases lying between them. This CDR3 spans 16 amino acids. CDR3 protein: CASSPGPTYRDSPLHF. In DNA, the CDR3 is TGTGCCAGCAGCCCAGGACCCACCTATCGGGATTCACCCCTCCACTTT.

This clonotype was recorded at least ten times. This rearrangement joins TRBV27 to TRBJ1-5, with TRBD1 identical over 9 bases. Germline lookup yields CDR1 MNHEY and CDR2 SMNVEV (reference sequence). Unmatched junction bases numbered 7, after V lost 3 bases and J lost 4 bases. The CDR3 has 16 residues. CDR3 loop: CASSFSGTGTNQPQHF. The CDR3, as DNA: TGTGCCAGCAGTTTCTCCGGGACAGGGACAAATCAGCCCCAGCATTTT.

There are many counts of this clonotype. This chain joins TRBV10-3 and TRBJ1-1; D not certain. There are 13 residues in the CDR3. The V gene's germline CDR1 is ENHRY and CDR2 SYGVKD. Deletions cut 4 bases from V and 6 bases from J, with 12 bases between. The CDR3 sequence is CAISVGLVAEAFF. Written as DNA, the CDR3 is TGTGCCATCAGTGTGGGATTGGTCGCTGAAGCTTTCTTT.

This clonotype appeared a few times. The gene calls are TRBV7-6 and TRBJ1-4; D remains ambiguous. Trimming stripped 1 base from V and 8 bases from J, with 8 bases between. The germline V gene encodes CDR1 SGHVS and CDR2 FNYEAQ. The CDR3 totals 13 residues. Here the CDR3 DNA reads TGTGCCAGCAGCTTAGGGGGTGACGAAAAACTGTTTTTT. Translated, it gives CASSLGGDEKLFF.

This clonotype was counted ten times or more. V gene TRBV5-1 combines with J gene TRBJ2-4; the match to TRBD2 covers 11 bases. CDR1 is SGHRS, CDR2 YFSETQ, per germline. The CDR3 is 15 residues long. Losses at the gene ends were 4 bases for V and 7 bases for J; bases not matched to a gene: 7. CDR3 in amino acids: CASSISGGAANIQYF. In nucleotides, the CDR3 is TGCGCCAGCAGCATTAGCGGGGGGGCCGCGAACATTCAGTACTTC.

The chain has TRBV19 and TRBJ1-1; no firm D call. Trimming took 4 bases from V and 5 from J, leaving 8 bases between them. Germline V gives CDR1 LNHDA, CDR2 SQIVND (reference sequence). CDR3 length: 12 amino acids. The CDR3 loop is CASSRWTTEAFF. DNA for the CDR3: TGTGCCAGTAGTAGGTGGACGACTGAAGCTTTCTTT.

Many counts were recorded for this clonotype. Written as DNA, the CDR3 is TGTGCCAGCAGCGTACAGGTGACCCAGTACTTC. Translated, it gives CASSVQVTQYF. V and J are TRBV12-3 or TRBV12-4 and TRBJ2-5; weak D call: TRBD1 (5 bases). Trimming removed 6 bases at V and 7 bases at J, with 9 bases between. The CDR3 length is 11 residues.

The sample holds many counts of this clonotype. The genes are TRBV10-3 and TRBJ2-1; 7 bases fit TRBD1. J lost 3 bases, V lost 2 bases, and 7 bases had no gene match. CDR3 length equals 16 residues. Germline values: CDR1 ENHRY, CDR2 SYGVKD. Written as DNA, the CDR3 is TGTGCCATCAGTGAGACCCGGGACAGCAGCTACAATGAGCAGTTCTTC. Amino acids: CAISETRDSSYNEQFF.

This clonotype was seen ten or more times. The chain carries TRBV4-2 and TRBJ2-2, with a tentative D call TRBD1 (5 bases). Per the germline V gene, CDR1 is LGHNA and CDR2 is YNFKEQ. Between the trimmed V and J ends, which lost 0 bases and 7 bases, there was a span of 18 bases. The CDR3 length is 17 residues. CDR3 sequence reads: CASSQEGQGAQGGELFF. Here the CDR3 DNA reads TGTGCCAGCAGCCAAGAGGGGCAGGGTGCCCAGGGCGGGGAGCTGTTTTTT.

This clonotype was recorded at least ten times. The chain combines TRBV4-1 with TRBJ1-1, with a weak D call TRBD1 (6 bases). There are 16 residues in the CDR3. CDR1 and CDR2 (germline): MGHRA, YSYEKL. V was pared by 3 bases and J by 2 bases, with 16 bases between. Written as DNA, the CDR3 is TGCGCCAGCAGCCACTCTTGGGAGGGGGTAAACACTGAAGCTTTCTTT. This translates into CASSHSWEGVNTEAFF.

The sample holds a few counts of this clonotype. The chain links TRBV7-9 to TRBJ1-5; maybe TRBD1 (5 bases). CDR1 is SEHNR and CDR2 is FQNEAQ in the germline V gene (reference sequence). CDR3 length: 15 residues. The germline V and J ends were trimmed by 3 bases and 4 bases, with 13 bases remaining between them. CDR3 in amino acids: CASSLAGQANQPQHF. Here the CDR3 DNA reads TGTGCCAGCAGCTTGGCGGGGCAGGCAAATCAGCCCCAGCATTTT.

This clonotype was counted many times. At one end the junction does not follow the germline gene, possibly because of a read error. CDR3 nucleotide sequence: TGTGCTAGCAGCTTGGAGGGACTATCAGATACGCAGTATTTT. Translation gives CASSLEGLSDTQYF. The chain uses TRBV7-7 and TRBJ2-3; TRBD2 matches at 7 bases. Germline values: CDR1 SSHAT, CDR2 FNYEAQ (reference sequence). The CDR3 consists of 14 residues.